This T cell receptor (beta chain) was identified in a study of cytomegalovirus exposure and HLA in healthy donors (dated by TCRdb to 2015 to 2018). For the wider study: According to an earlier analysis of 450 to 650 of the donors, some 170 million T cells yielded over 100 million unique TCR beta sequences and about 300 Gb of sequence data. The study combined high-throughput TCR immunosequencing, statistical association of individual TCRs with disease status, and machine learning to predict cytomegalovirus infection status. Approximately 310 gigabases of sequencing data and tens of millions of unique TCR sequences were included in an early release covering under 650 HLA-typed donors. To study patterns of TCR occurrence, a later analysis re-analyzed previously published TCR beta repertoires from 650 to 750 donors and added high-resolution HLA genotyping. Every repertoire in the discovery cohort had been generated on one and the same sequencing platform. About five DR-DQ haplotypes were handled as single units for association and clustering, since linkage in the cohort was strong. In an earlier analysis of over 550 of the donors, high-throughput TCR beta sequencing was used to judge whether each TCR beta V gene segment behaved as functional or pseudogenic. The aim of the study was to test whether cataloging public T cell receptors could identify signatures of past pathogen exposure. HLA typing included class I and class II loci at four-digit resolution. The later analysis used no new phenotypic data to find candidate immune exposures, relying instead on TCR beta sequences and their occurrence across donors. Typing coverage varied by locus: 629-630 donors for A, B, C, DRB1 and DQB1; more than 500 for DQA1; some 610 for DPA1; roughly 450 for DPB1. A later genetic analysis used genome-wide SNP genotypes for about 55% of the 666 donors, treating that subset as a discovery cohort. Donor age, sex, ethnicity and CMV serostatus were compiled together with the repertoire data. Of the 300 to 500 genotyped donors, 81% were placed in the genetic ancestry cluster associated with self-reported Caucasian donors. On average, about 240,000 unique TCR beta nucleotide sequences were sequenced per donor among a few hundred genotyped donors of the cohort, with roughly 20% of those sequences being non-productive. The study profiled the T cell repertoires of 666 subjects by immunosequencing and related them to cytomegalovirus serostatus. A separate validation cohort of roughly 130 different subjects was used in addition to the 666-subject first cohort.

In total, 500 to 700 healthy bone marrow donors made up the cohort. All cohort members were sampled while nominally healthy, although unrecorded immune exposures were likely present. The donor tested CMV seropositive and was one of the 289 seropositive cohort members. Every donor gave a peripheral blood sample, and the peripheral blood mononuclear cells from that sample were used for TCR beta sequencing. The Qiagen DNeasy Blood Extraction Kit was used to extract genomic DNA from the blood cell samples. V is shortened by 5 bases, J by 2 bases, and the region joining them spans 11 bases. The CDR3 numbers 13 residues from cysteine through phenylalanine. CDR3 DNA only is kept here, 39 bases in frame from base 1. CDR1 SGHTS and CDR2 YDEGEE are derived from the germline V gene. The library was built by means of the immunoSEQ multiplex PCR assay. The multiplex PCR relied on a mix of 60 forward primers for TCR Vbeta segments and 13 reverse primers for TCR Jbeta segments. The CDR3 region of rearranged TCR beta genes was amplified from genomic DNA with a multiplex PCR assay. On the Illumina HiSeq System, the amplified TCR beta libraries were sequenced as 87-base-pair reads. The authors processed their data as follows. A later analysis tallied tens of millions of unique TCR beta chains across the roughly 610 repertoires, and about 10 million of those chains were shared by two or more donors. Raw reads were error-corrected and collapsed into unique sequences with a nearest-neighbor algorithm that merged closely related sequences to remove PCR and sequencing errors. To assign V, D and J gene segments, CDR3 sequences were aligned to IMGT reference sequences. For a sequence to be retained, a match of at least six nucleotides to both a V gene segment and a J gene segment was required. A rearrangement counted as productive if the CDR3 had no stop codons and remained in frame with V and J, and every other rearrangement counted as non-productive. CDR3 was defined by IMGT convention, running from the second conserved V-encoded cysteine to the conserved J-encoded phenylalanine. Sequences without an unambiguous match to a single V gene segment were excluded from the earlier analysis of a few hundred of the donors. An earlier analysis of several hundred of the donors called V segments functional above 56.7% productive rearrangements and segregating when the between-donor standard deviation exceeded 5%. A statistical classification framework was built to diagnose cytomegalovirus status from the catalog of TCR beta chain sequences. In a later analysis, TCR nucleotide sequences were compared against IMGT/GENE-DB human TR gene sequences so that V and J genes could be assigned. In a later analysis, CDR3 sequences and most-parsimonious VDJ recombination scenarios were assigned using the TCRdist pipeline. In a later analysis, each TCR beta chain was defined by its CDR3 amino acid sequence together with its V-gene family, and reads lacking a unique V-gene family were excluded. As a way to deal with suspected cross-contamination and a sequencing artifact, a later analysis dropped under 600 nucleotide sequences that were highly shared and had low generation probability. A later analysis calculated a clonal expansion index for each public chain from normalized within-repertoire ranks of inferred template counts. A later analysis computed generation probabilities with a VDJ recombination model fitted to out-of-frame rearrangements, and checked the results against IGoR. A later analysis scored TCR-TCR, TCR-HLA and TCR-CMV co-occurrence with hypergeometric tests, applying a repertoire-size bias correction to TCR pairs. False discovery rates were estimated in a later analysis by permuting HLA or CMV assignments 20 times. In a later analysis, co-occurring TCRs were grouped using DBSCAN, with TCRdist sequence similarity added in when clustering inside HLA-allele-positive subsets. For co-occurrence clustering, repertoires with fewer than 30,000 or more than 120,000 public chains were excluded, along with 4 to 6 repertoires with anomalous nucleotide sharing. This immuneACCESS table, as held by TCRdb, lists in-frame sequences with V and J called but not all clones. Of the missing ones, under half trace to an unresolved V gene in checked studies; the others have no known cause. Clone size and the V and J calls come from that table; the DNA yielded D and trimming. The sample data list around 140,000 clones, and roughly 78% of these were observed just once. Around 4.2% of the sample is held by the ten biggest clonotypes.

Remarks on this clone: This clone's antigen is unknown. Per-nucleotide qualities are absent, and no much larger clonotype sits a single base away.

Points the paper makes about the study in general: Correlated functional status among segregating V segments might be attributable to linkage disequilibrium, but an unknown experimental factor could not be ruled out. The classifier was reported to diagnose cytomegalovirus status with high specificity and sensitivity in both the original cohort and the validation cohort. A group of highly shared sequence variants was considered likely to be a technical artifact of the sequencing pipeline. This cohort had only TCR beta chains sequenced, and the lack of alpha or paired-chain data limited which features could be detected. Because the 87-base-pair reads could not distinguish some IMGT-functional V segments, including TRBV6-2 and TRBV6-3, those segments were excluded. In an earlier analysis of approximately 600 of the donors, most TCR beta V segments were observed in productive rearrangements about 90% or about 30% of the time, broadly matching IMGT annotations. While some public TCRs were present in many individuals, most TCR sequences turned up only very rarely across donors. In a later genetic analysis, fewer N-insertions in productive TCRs were reported among donors in an Asian-associated ancestry cluster than the approximately 630-donor mean. A further reported finding was that TCR beta sequences accurately predicted the HLA-A and HLA-B alleles for most subjects in the first cohort. According to a later analysis, TCR association rates differed among HLA loci, with DRB1 alleles showing the most associated TCRs and HLA-C alleles showing the fewest. Immune exposure information for the cohort was limited to CMV serostatus. A few of the identified cytomegalovirus-associated TCR beta chains were confirmed in vitro to be specific for cytomegalovirus antigens. Most CMV-associated TCR beta chains appeared to be HLA-restricted in a later analysis, and the HLA associations seemed to be driven largely by CMV exposure. The study listed 150 to 200 TCR beta chains as associated with cytomegalovirus. Several of the top co-occurrence clusters appeared to be linked to parvovirus B19, influenza, CMV and Epstein-Barr virus, according to a later analysis. In a later genetic analysis, a missense DCLRE1C variant was associated with V-gene and J-gene trimming of TCR beta chains, and the association was replicated in an independent cohort. Sequencing depth was assumed to be roughly uniform across donors in the presence/absence analyses, though that assumption may not hold. Because HLA typing was missing for some donors at each locus, association tests included only the typed subset. Because counts were too low, more than 15 rarely observed V segments, including chromosome 9 orphons, were excluded from the earlier analysis of several hundred of the donors. Strong co-occurrence of HLA alleles, especially DR and DQ, made assigning TCR associations to individual alleles difficult. Specific HLA alleles were associated with roughly 16,000 TCR beta sequences at a false discovery rate of 0.05 in a later analysis. The authors suggested that the approach could potentially be extended to other disease states and immunological phenotypes. Compared with equally common non-associated chains, HLA-associated TCR beta chains in a later analysis were more clonally expanded and had lower generation probabilities.

The sequence was obtained from a man aged 50-60 years in good health and CMV-seropositive. The sample consisted of PBMCs. The V gene is TRBV5-8 and the J gene is TRBJ2-7; matching of 6 bases hints at TRBD1 as the D gene. The DNA sequence follows: TGTGCCAGCAGTCCGGACAGCACCTACGAGCAGTACTTC. It is translated as CASSPDSTYEQYF.